Below, 10 T cell receptor beta chains from the same sample are listed, as sequenced in a study of blood T cell repertoires in COVID-19. Profiling relied on immunoSEQ multiplex PCR, and the TCRdb table lists in-frame clones only, not all of them. The data contain about 370,000 clones, 80% to 90% of them singletons. The sequencing sample was made of PBMCs or T cells enriched from blood (not recorded which). The receptors derive from a man younger than 35 who had recovered from COVID-19.

This sequence joins TRBV11-2 and TRBJ1-1, with 7 nucleotides matching TRBD1. CDR3 length equals 15 residues. CDR1 is SGHAT and CDR2 is FQNNGV in the germline V gene. V lost 2 bases, J lost 1 base, and 4 bases stayed unmatched. This CDR3 reads CASSLTGAWNTEAFF. In DNA form, the CDR3 reads TGTGCCAGCAGCTTAACAGGGGCTTGGAACACTGAAGCTTTCTTT.

The chain couples TRBV12-5 to TRBJ2-7; the D gene is possibly TRBD1 (6 bases). This CDR3 is 15 amino acids long. V lost 7 bases, J lost 7 bases, and 23 bases lay in between. In germline, CDR1 is LGHNT, CDR2 FRNRAP. CDR3 protein: CASAIGQLTSEEQYF. As DNA, the CDR3 is TGTGCTAGTGCCATAGGACAGCTGACCTCGGAGGAGCAGTACTTC.

This clone has just one count. The V gene is TRBV9, the J gene TRBJ1-2, with 7 bases matching TRBD1. CDR3 length: 13 residues. From germline, CDR1 is SGDLS and CDR2 YYNGEE. V shed 3 bases, J shed 8 bases, and the junction held 7 bases outside the gene matches. CDR3 sequence: CASSAQGGRGYTF. The CDR3 DNA follows: TGTGCCAGCAGCGCGCAGGGGGGACGAGGCTACACCTTC.

The rearrangement uses TRBV7-3 and TRBJ2-5, with 12 bases that match TRBD2. From germline, CDR1 is SGHTA and CDR2 FQGTGA. The CDR3 spans 14 residues. Trimming at V came to 11 bases and at J to 10 bases, leaving 14 bases not matched to a gene. The CDR3 DNA reads as TGTGCCGGCCGACTAGCGGGGGCCTATGGTGACCAGTACTTC. Translation gives CAGRLAGAYGDQYF.

The J gene is TRBJ1-1, the V gene TRBV5-6; 9 bases match TRBD1. This CDR3 has 14 amino acids. CDR1 is SGHDT and CDR2 is YYEEEE in the germline V gene. The trim removed 3 bases at V and 6 bases at J, leaving 6 bases unmatched. CDR3 nucleotide sequence: TGTGCCAGCAGCTGGGGACAGGGTTTGGCTGAAGCTTTCTTT. Translating gives CASSWGQGLAEAFF.

V is TRBV28 and J is TRBJ2-4, with 10 bases identical to TRBD1. Germline V gives CDR1 MDHEN, CDR2 SYDVKM. The CDR3 extends over 15 amino acids. Trimming at V came to 6 bases and at J to 6 bases, leaving 8 bases not matched to a gene. CDR3 sequence: CASSTPGQGINIQYF. The CDR3 DNA follows: TGTGCCAGCAGCACCCCGGGACAGGGGATAAACATTCAGTACTTC.

This chain connects TRBV19 to TRBJ2-4, with TRBD1 as a possible D gene (7 bases). The V gene's germline CDR1 is LNHDA and CDR2 SQIVND (reference sequence). The CDR3 runs 14 residues. Trimming left V 7 bases short and J 10 bases short, with 20 bases between. The CDR3, as DNA: TGTGCCAGTATTGGTAACCCAGGGGGGTCGATTCAGTACTTC. It yields the protein CASIGNPGGSIQYF.

For this clone: Additional DNA sequences in this sample encode the identical CDR3. V usage is TRBV19 and J usage is TRBJ1-5, with D perhaps matching TRBD1 (6 bases). In germline, CDR1 is LNHDA, CDR2 SQIVND (reference sequence). Trimming cost V 3 bases and J 1 base, with 7 bases left between them. The length of the CDR3 is 14 residues. The CDR3 region is CASSITGSNQPQHF. The CDR3 nucleotides are TGTGCCAGTAGTATCACAGGGAGCAATCAGCCCCAGCATTTT.

CDR3 amino acids: CASSYTAASRNEQFF. CDR3 coding DNA: TGTGCCAGCAGTTACACGGCGGCTAGCCGGAATGAGCAGTTCTTC. The V gene is TRBV6-2 or TRBV6-3, the J gene TRBJ2-1; a weak D match, TRBD2 (5 bases). V dropped 2 bases and J dropped 7 bases, with 15 bases sitting between them. The CDR3 has 15 amino acids. Germline-derived CDR1 and CDR2 are MNHEY and SVGEGT.

The chain couples TRBV28 to TRBJ1-4; 7 positions match TRBD1. The CDR3 contains 16 residues. After removal of 6 bases from V and 7 bases from J, the junction contained 14 bases not matched to a gene. Germline V gene data show CDR1 as MDHEN and CDR2 as SYDVKM. The CDR3, as DNA: TGTGCCAGCAGACCGCCGCTACAGGGGCGGGGTGAAAAACTGTTTTTT. Its translation: CASRPPLQGRGEKLFF.